This entry lists 13 T cell receptor beta chains sequenced from one sample in a study of Ad26.COV2.S vaccination and SARS-CoV-2 variants. TCRdb's copy holds only in-frame clones and misses some; the assay was immunoSEQ multiplex PCR. The sample consists of some 180,000 clones, approximately 88% of them appearing once. The sample was peripheral blood, taken after recovery from COVID-19. Receptors were obtained from a human donor who had recovered from COVID-19.

V and J are TRBV23-1 and TRBJ1-1; the match to TRBD1 covers 7 bases. TRBV23-1 is an ORF, with its function uncertain. The trim removed 9 bases at V and 1 base at J, leaving 8 bases unmatched. The CDR3 spans 14 residues. The DNA of the CDR3 is TGCGCCAGGCCCGGGACAGCATCGAACACTGAAGCTTTCTTT. Translating it yields CARPGTASNTEAFF.

V gene TRBV6-5 combines with J gene TRBJ1-4, with no clear D. V gave up 0 bases and J gave up 8 bases, with 4 bases separating them. Germline loops: CDR1 MNHEY, CDR2 SVGAGI. The CDR3 runs to 12 residues. The CDR3 DNA reads as TGTGCCAGCAGTTACTCCGGGGAAAAACTGTTTTTT. The encoded protein is CASSYSGEKLFF.

The chain employs TRBV6-5 and TRBJ1-6, with D tentatively TRBD1 (6 bases). V lost 8 bases to trimming and J lost 2 bases, with 13 bases between them. Germline-derived CDR1 and CDR2 are MNHEY and SVGAGI. There are 15 residues in the CDR3. Written as DNA, the CDR3 is TGTGCCAGCCGGGGGGCGCGCACCTATAATTCACCCCTCCACTTT. It translates to CASRGARTYNSPLHF.

This chain connects TRBV7-8 to TRBJ2-7; 7 positions agree with TRBD2. V dropped 5 bases and J dropped 3; count of bases not matched to a gene: 13. Germline-derived CDR1 and CDR2 are SGHVS and FQNEAQ. This CDR3 comprises 16 residues. The CDR3 loop is CASSRTGRGSFYEQYF. CDR3 DNA: TGTGCCAGCAGCCGCACGGGGCGGGGGTCGTTCTACGAGCAGTACTTC.

The chain recombines TRBV7-8 with TRBJ2-1; 9 nucleotides agree with TRBD2. The J segment lost 2 bases and the V segment lost 1 base, leaving 3 bases of the junction unmatched. CDR1 SGHVS and CDR2 FQNEAQ come from the germline V gene. The CDR3 length is 16 residues. Here the CDR3 reads CASSLGRGGAYNEQFF. The CDR3 DNA follows: TGTGCCAGCAGCTTAGGTCGCGGGGGGGCCTACAATGAGCAGTTCTTC.

This chain joins TRBV5-6 and TRBJ2-7, with 7 bases lining up with TRBD2. The CDR3 is made up of 16 amino acids. J lost 3 bases, V lost 3 bases, and 12 bases had no gene match. CDR1 and CDR2 (germline): SGHDT, YYEEEE. The CDR3 spells CASSSPGRGSFYEQYF. Written as DNA, the CDR3 is TGTGCCAGCAGCTCGCCGGGGCGGGGGTCTTTCTACGAGCAGTACTTC.

The genes are TRBV2 and TRBJ1-1; unclear D gene. Trimming shortened V by 7 bases and J by 5 bases, and 11 bases separated the two germline ends. The CDR3 totals 12 residues. CDR1 and CDR2 from the germline V gene are SNHLY and FYNNEI. The CDR3 region is CASTIWGTEAFF. Written as DNA, the CDR3 is TGTGCCAGCACCATTTGGGGAACTGAAGCTTTCTTT.

J is TRBJ1-2 and V is TRBV6-5, with D uncertain. Germline V gives CDR1 MNHEY, CDR2 SVGAGI. The CDR3 sequence is 13 residues long. V was cut by 2 bases and J by 2 bases, with 6 bases left in between. In DNA form, the CDR3 reads TGTGCCAGCAGTTACGGACTGAACTATGGCTACACCTTC. This codes for CASSYGLNYGYTF.

The CDR3 nucleotides are TGTGCCAGCAGCCCAGTACTTAGGACAGCTACCGGGGAGCTGTTTTTT. Translating gives CASSPVLRTATGELFF. The chain combines TRBV3-1 (or the pseudogene TRBV3-2) with TRBJ2-2; D is possibly TRBD1 (6 bases). Trimming took off 4 bases at V and 5 bases at J, with 17 bases between the two ends. There are 16 residues in the CDR3. Germline V gene lookup returns CDR1 LGHDT and CDR2 YNNKEL (reference sequence).

V is TRBV29-1 and J is TRBJ1-2; TRBD1 aligns across 11 bases. The CDR3 length is 13 residues. Looked up from germline, CDR1 is SQVTM and CDR2 is ANQGSEA. V lost 4 bases and J lost 8; bases outside the gene matches: 6. CDR3 bases: TGCAGCGTTGGGGACAGGGGGTCGAAGGGCTACACCTTC. Encoded protein: CSVGDRGSKGYTF.

The chain couples TRBV21-1 to TRBJ1-1. TRBV21-1 is assigned pseudogene status. CDR3 size: 15 residues. The chain's CDR3 is CASSKEMARRTEAFF. The DNA for the CDR3 is TGTGCCAGCAGCAAGGAAATGGCCAGGAGGACTGAAGCTTTCTTT.

The gene calls are TRBV5-4 and TRBJ2-1; 10 bases fit TRBD2. Trimming took 4 bases from V and 1 from J; bases not matched to a gene: 2. Germline V CDR1 and CDR2: SGHNT, YYREEE (reference sequence). This CDR3 spans 15 amino acids. This CDR3 is CASSSSGGSYNEQFF. As DNA, the CDR3 is TGTGCCAGCAGCAGTAGCGGGGGGTCCTACAATGAGCAGTTCTTC.

CDR3 DNA: TGCAGCGGCTGGACCGAGCGCTACGAGCAGTACTTC. Residues: CSGWTERYEQYF. V gene TRBV29-1 combines with J gene TRBJ2-7; D gene ambiguous. CDR3 length: 12 residues. Germline loops: CDR1 SQVTM, CDR2 ANQGSEA. The V end was cut by 7 bases, the J end by 3 bases, with 13 bases between.